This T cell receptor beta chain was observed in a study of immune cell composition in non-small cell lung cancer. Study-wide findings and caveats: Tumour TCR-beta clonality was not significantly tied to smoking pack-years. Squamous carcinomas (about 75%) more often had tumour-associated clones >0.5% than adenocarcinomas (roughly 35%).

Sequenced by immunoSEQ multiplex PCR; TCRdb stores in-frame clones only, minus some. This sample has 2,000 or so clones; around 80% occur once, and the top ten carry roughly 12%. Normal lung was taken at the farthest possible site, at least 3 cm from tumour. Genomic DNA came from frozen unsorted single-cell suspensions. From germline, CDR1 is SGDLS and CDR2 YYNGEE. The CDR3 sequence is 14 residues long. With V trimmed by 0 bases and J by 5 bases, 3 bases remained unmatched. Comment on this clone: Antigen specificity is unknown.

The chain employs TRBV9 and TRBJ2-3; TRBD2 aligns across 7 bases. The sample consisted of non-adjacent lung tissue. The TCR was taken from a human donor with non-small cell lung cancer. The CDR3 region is CASSVGLAVDTQYF. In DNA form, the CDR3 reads TGTGCCAGCAGCGTAGGGCTAGCGGTAGATACGCAGTATTTT. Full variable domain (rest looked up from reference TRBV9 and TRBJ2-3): DSGVTQTPKHLITATGQRVTLRCSPRSGDLSVYWYQQSLDQGLQFLIQYYNGEERAKGNILERFSAQQFPDLHSELNLSSLELGDSALYFCASSVGLAVDTQYFGPGTRLTVL.